This T cell receptor beta chain was sequenced during a study of identical twins. Whole-study results and caveats: The authors drew conclusions from cross-sectional statistical analysis rather than following the same donors. Weaker excess twin sharing was seen among beta out-of-frame sequences.

Germline loops: CDR1 LNHDA, CDR2 SQIVND (reference sequence). Deletions cut 4 bases from V and 2 bases from J, with 8 bases between. This CDR3 region has 13 residues. Template switching added a universal primer site; cDNA carried unique molecular identifiers. TCRdb re-analysed the 5' RACE reads in MiXCR, keeping a single row per CDR3 protein. The table includes approximately 670,000 distinct CDR3 sequences, around 6% detected once. As concerns this clonotype: Its target is not known.

This clonotype was sampled from a man aged 18 to 29 in good health. Sequencing was performed on naive T cells sorted from blood. The V and J genes are TRBV19 and TRBJ1-2; D is ambiguous. As DNA, the CDR3 is TGTGCCAGTAGTAAGGCAGGCAACTATGGCTACACCTTC. This encodes CASSKAGNYGYTF.